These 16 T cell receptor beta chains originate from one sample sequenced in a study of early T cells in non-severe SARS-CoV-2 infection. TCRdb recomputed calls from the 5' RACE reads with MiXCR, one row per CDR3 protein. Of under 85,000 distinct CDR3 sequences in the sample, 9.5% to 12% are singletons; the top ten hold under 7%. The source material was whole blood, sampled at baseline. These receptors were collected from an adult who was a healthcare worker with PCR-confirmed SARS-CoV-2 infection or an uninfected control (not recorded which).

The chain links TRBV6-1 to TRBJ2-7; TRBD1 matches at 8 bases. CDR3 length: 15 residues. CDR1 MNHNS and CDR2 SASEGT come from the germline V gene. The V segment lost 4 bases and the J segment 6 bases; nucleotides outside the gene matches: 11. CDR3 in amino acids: CASSARTGNPGEQYF. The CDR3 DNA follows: TGTGCCAGCAGTGCTCGGACAGGGAATCCTGGCGAGCAGTACTTC.

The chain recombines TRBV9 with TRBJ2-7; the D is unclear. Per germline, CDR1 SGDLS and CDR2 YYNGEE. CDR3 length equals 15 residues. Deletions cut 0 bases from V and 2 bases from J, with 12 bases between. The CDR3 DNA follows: TGTGCCAGCAGCGTAGGGGCCATTGCTACCTACGAGCAGTACTTC. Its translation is CASSVGAIATYEQYF.

The CDR3 reads CASSMRAGGPAGANVLTF. CDR3 nucleotide sequence: TGTGCCAGTAGTATGCGAGCGGGAGGGCCAGCTGGGGCCAACGTCCTGACTTTC. V gene TRBV19 combines with J gene TRBJ2-6; 10 nucleotides match TRBD2. Losses at the gene ends were 3 bases for V and 2 bases for J; bases not matched to a gene: 7. Germline V gives CDR1 LNHDA, CDR2 SQIVND (reference sequence). This CDR3 has 18 residues.

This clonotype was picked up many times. The CDR3 loop is CASSLSVGQHHEQYF. The CDR3, as DNA: TGCGCCAGCAGCCTATCCGTGGGACAGCATCACGAGCAGTACTTC. The gene calls are TRBV4-1 and TRBJ2-7; TRBD1 matches at 7 bases. The germline V gene has CDR1 MGHRA and CDR2 YSYEKL. The CDR3 loop spans 15 amino acids. V dropped 4 bases and J dropped 5; count of bases not matched to a gene: 11.

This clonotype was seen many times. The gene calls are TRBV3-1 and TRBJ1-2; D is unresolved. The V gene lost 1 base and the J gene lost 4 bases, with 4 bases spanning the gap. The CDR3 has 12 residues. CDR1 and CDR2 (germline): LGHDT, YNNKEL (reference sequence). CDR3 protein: CASSQAVYGYTF. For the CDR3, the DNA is TGTGCCAGCAGCCAAGCAGTCTATGGCTACACCTTC. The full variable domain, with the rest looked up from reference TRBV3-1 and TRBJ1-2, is DTAVSQTPKYLVTQMGNDKSIKCEQNLGHDTMYWYKQDSKKFLKIMFSYNNKELIINETVPNRFSPKSPDKAHLNLHINSLELGDSAVYFCASSQAVYGYTFGSGTRLTVV.

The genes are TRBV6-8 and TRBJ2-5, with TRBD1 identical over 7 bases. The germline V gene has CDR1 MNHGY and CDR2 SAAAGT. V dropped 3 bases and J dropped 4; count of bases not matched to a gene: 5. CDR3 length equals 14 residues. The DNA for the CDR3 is TGTGCCAGCAGTTATGCCAGGGACAGAGAGACCCAGTACTTC. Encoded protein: CASSYARDRETQYF.

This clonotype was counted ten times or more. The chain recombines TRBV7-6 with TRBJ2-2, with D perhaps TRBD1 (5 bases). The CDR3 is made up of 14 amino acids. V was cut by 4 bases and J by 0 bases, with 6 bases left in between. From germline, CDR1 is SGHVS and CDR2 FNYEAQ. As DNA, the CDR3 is TGTGCCAGCAGCTCAGGGACGAACACCGGGGAGCTGTTTTTT. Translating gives CASSSGTNTGELFF.

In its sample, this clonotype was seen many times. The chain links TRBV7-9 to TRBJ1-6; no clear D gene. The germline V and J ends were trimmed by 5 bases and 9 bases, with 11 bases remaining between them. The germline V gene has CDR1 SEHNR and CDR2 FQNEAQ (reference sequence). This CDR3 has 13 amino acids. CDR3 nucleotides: TGTGCCAGCAGCCCACCGGGGATTTCACCCCTCCACTTT. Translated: CASSPPGISPLHF.

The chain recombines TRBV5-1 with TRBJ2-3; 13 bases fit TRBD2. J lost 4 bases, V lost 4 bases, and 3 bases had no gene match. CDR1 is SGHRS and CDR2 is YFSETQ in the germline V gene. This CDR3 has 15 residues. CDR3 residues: CASSKGLAGADTQYF. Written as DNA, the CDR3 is TGCGCCAGCAGCAAAGGACTAGCGGGAGCAGATACGCAGTATTTT.

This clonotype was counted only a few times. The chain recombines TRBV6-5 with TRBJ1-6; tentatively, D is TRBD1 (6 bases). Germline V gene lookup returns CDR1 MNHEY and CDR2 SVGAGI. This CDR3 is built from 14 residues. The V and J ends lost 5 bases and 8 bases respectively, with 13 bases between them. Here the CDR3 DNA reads TGTGCCAGCAGTAAGGACAGCGAGCATTCACCCCTCCACTTT. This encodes CASSKDSEHSPLHF.

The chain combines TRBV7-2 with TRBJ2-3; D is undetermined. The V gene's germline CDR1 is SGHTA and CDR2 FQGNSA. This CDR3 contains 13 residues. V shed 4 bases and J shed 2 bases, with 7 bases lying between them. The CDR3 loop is CASSSPLTDTQYF. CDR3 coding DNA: TGTGCCAGCAGCTCCCCTCTCACAGATACGCAGTATTTT.

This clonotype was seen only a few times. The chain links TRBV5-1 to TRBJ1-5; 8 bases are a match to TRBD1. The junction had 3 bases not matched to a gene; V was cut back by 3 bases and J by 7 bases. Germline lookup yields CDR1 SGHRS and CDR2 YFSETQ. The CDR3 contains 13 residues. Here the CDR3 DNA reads TGCGCCAGCAGCTACGGACAGGGCCAGCCCCAGCATTTT. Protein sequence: CASSYGQGQPQHF.

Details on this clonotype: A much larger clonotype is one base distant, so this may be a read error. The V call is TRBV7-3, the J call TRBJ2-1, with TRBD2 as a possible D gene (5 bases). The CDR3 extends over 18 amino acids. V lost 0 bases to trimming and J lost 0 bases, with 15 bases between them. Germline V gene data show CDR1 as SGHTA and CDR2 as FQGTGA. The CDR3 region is CASSLTFPRARSYNEQFF. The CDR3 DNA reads TGTGCCAGCAGCTTAACCTTTCCGCGGGCCCGCTCCTACAATGAGCAGTTCTTC.

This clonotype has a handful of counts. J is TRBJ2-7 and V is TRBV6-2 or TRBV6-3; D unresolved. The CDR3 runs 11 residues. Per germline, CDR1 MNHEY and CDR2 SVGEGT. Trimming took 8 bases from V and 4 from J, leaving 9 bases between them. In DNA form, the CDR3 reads TGTGCCAGCGAGGACGGGTACGAGCAGTACTTC. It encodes CASEDGYEQYF.

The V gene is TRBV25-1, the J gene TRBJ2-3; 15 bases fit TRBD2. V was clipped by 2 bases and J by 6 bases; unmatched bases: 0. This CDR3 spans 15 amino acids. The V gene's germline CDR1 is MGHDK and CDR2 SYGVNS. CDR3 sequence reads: CASSEGLAGGDTQYF. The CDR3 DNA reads TGTGCCAGCAGTGAAGGACTAGCGGGAGGGGATACGCAGTATTTT. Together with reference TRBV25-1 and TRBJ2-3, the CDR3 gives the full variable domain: EADIYQTPRYLVIGTGKKITLECSQTMGHDKMYWYQQDPGMELHLIHYSYGVNSTEKGDLSSESTVSRIRTEHFPLTLESARPSHTSQYLCASSEGLAGGDTQYFGPGTRLTVL.

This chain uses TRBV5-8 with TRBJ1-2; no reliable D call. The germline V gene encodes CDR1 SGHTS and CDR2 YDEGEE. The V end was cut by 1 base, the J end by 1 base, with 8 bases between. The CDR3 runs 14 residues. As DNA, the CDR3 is TGTGCCAGCAGCTTGTCGGGCAGTAACTATGGCTACACCTTC. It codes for CASSLSGSNYGYTF.